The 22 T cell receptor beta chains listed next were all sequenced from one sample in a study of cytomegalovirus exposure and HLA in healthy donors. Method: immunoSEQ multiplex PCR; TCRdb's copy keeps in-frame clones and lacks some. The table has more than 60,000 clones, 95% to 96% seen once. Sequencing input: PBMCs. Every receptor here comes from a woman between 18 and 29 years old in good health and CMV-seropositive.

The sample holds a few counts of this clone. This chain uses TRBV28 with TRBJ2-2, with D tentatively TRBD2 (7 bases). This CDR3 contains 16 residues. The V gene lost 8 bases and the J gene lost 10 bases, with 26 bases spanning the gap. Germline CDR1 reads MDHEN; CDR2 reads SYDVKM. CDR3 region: CASHSGGPWGAEELFF. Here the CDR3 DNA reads TGTGCCAGCCACTCGGGGGGACCGTGGGGGGCGGAGGAGCTGTTTTTT.

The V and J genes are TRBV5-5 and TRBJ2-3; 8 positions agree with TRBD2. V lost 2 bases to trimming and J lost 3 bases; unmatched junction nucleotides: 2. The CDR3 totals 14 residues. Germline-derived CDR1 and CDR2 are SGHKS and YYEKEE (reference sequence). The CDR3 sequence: CASSFGLATDTQYF. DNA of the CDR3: TGTGCCAGCAGCTTCGGACTAGCAACAGATACGCAGTATTTT.

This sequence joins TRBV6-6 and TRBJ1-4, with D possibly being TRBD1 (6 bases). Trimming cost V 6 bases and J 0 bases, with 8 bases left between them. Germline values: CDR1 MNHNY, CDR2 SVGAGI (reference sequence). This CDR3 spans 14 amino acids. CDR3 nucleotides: TGTGCCAGCAGGACAGGCCCAACTAATGAAAAACTGTTTTTT. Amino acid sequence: CASRTGPTNEKLFF.

CDR3 bases: TGCAGCGTTGAAGCCACGAGCTCCTACAATGAGCAGTTCTTC. Its translation is CSVEATSSYNEQFF. This sequence joins TRBV29-1 and TRBJ2-1; D gene ambiguous. From germline, CDR1 is SQVTM and CDR2 ANQGSEA. The V end lost 1 base, the J end lost 0 bases, and 7 bases lay between the germline ends. The length of the CDR3 is 14 residues.

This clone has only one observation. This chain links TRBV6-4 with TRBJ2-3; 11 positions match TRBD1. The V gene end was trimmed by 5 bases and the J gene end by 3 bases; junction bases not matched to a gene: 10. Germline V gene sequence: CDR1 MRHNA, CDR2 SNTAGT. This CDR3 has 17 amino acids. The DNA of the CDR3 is TGTGCCAGCAGTACCTCTTCCGGGACAGGGGGGACAGATACGCAGTATTTT. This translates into CASSTSSGTGGTDTQYF.

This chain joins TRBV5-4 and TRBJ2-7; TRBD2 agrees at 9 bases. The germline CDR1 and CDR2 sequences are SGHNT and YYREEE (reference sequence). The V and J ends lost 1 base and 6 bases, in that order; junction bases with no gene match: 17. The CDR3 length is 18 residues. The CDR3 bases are TGTGCCAGCAGCTTGATGCTCTCCGGGACTAGCAATATTGTCGAGCAGTACTTC. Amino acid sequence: CASSLMLSGTSNIVEQYF. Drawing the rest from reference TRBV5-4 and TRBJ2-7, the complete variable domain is ETGVTQSPTHLIKTRGQQVTLRCSSQSGHNTVSWYQQALGQGPQFIFQYYREEENGRGNFPPRFSGLQFPNYSSELNVNALELDDSALYLCASSLMLSGTSNIVEQYFGPGTRLTVT.

CDR3 sequence reads: CAWRGAGVFDTQYF. Written as DNA, the CDR3 is TGTGCCTGGAGGGGAGCGGGAGTTTTTGATACGCAGTATTTT. The chain has TRBV30 and TRBJ2-3; TRBD2 matches at 8 bases. The CDR3 has 14 residues. From germline, CDR1 is GTSNPN and CDR2 SVGIG (reference sequence). After removal of 3 bases from V and 6 bases from J, the junction contained 8 bases not matched to a gene. The whole variable domain, remainder taken from reference TRBV30 and TRBJ2-3, is SQTIHQWPATLVQPVGSPLSLECTVEGTSNPNLYWYRQAAGRGLQLLFYSVGIGQISSEVPQNLSASRPQDRQFILSSKKLLLSDSGFYLCAWRGAGVFDTQYFGPGTRLTVL.

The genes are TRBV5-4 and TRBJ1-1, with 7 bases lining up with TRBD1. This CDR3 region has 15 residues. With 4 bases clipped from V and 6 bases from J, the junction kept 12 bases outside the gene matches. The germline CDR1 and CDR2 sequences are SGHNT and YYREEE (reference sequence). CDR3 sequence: CASSPGQPGGSEAFF. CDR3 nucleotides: TGTGCCAGCAGCCCGGGACAGCCAGGGGGGTCTGAAGCTTTCTTT.

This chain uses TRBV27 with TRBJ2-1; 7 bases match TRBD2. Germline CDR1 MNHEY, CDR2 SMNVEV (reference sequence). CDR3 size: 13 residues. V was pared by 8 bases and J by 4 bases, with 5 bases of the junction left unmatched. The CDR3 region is CASGAGPYNEQFF. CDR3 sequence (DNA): TGTGCCAGCGGAGCGGGGCCTTACAATGAGCAGTTCTTC.

The CDR3 DNA reads as TGTGCCAGCAGTGACGTTTACAATGAGCAGTTCTTC. Its protein is CASSDVYNEQFF. The J gene is TRBJ2-1, the V gene TRBV2; D is uncertain. Germline values: CDR1 SNHLY, CDR2 FYNNEI. V was trimmed by 3 bases and J by 4 bases, leaving 4 bases between them. The CDR3 is 12 residues long.

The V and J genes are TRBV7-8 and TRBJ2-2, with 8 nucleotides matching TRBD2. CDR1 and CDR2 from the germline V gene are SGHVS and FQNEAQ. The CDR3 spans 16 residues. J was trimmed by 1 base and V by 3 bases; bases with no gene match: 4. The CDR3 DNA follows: TGTGCCAGCAGCTTCGTAGCGGGACGGAACACCGGGGAGCTGTTTTTT. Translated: CASSFVAGRNTGELFF.

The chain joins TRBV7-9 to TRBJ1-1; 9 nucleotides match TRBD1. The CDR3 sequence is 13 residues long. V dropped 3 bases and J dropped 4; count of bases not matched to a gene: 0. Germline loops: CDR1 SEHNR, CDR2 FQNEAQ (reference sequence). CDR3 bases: TGTGCCAGCAGCTTGGGACAGGGCACTGAAGCTTTCTTT. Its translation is CASSLGQGTEAFF.

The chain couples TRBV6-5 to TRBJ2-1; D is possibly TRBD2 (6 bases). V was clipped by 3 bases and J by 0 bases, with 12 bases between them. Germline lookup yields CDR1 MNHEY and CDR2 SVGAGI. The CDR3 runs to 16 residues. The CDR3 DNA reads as TGTGCCAGCAGTTATGGAGGGGTAAGCTCCTACAATGAGCAGTTCTTC. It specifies CASSYGGVSSYNEQFF.

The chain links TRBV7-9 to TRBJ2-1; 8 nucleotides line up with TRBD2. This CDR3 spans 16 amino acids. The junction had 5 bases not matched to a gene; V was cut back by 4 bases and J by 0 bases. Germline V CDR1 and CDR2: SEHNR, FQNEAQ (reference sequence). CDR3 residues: CASSWISGSSYNEQFF. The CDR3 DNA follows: TGTGCCAGCAGCTGGATCAGCGGGAGCTCCTACAATGAGCAGTTCTTC.

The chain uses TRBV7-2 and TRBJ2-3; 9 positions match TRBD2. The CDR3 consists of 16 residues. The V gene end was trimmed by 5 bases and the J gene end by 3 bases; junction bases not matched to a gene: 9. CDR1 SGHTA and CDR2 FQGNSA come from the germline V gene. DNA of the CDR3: TGTGCCAGCAGCGCCCGGACTAGCGTAAGGACAGATACGCAGTATTTT. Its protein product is CASSARTSVRTDTQYF. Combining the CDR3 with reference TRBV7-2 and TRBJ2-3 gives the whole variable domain GAGVSQSPSNKVTEKGKDVELRCDPISGHTALYWYRQSLGQGLEFLIYFQGNSAPDKSGLPSDRFSAERTGGSVSTLTIQRTQQEDSAVYLCASSARTSVRTDTQYFGPGTRLTVL.

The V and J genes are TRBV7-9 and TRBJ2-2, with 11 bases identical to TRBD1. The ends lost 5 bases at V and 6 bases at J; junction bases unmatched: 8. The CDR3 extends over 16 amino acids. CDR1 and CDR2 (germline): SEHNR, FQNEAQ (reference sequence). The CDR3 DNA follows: TGTGCCAGCAGCCGATGGACAGGGGGCGCCGCCGGGGAGCTGTTTTTT. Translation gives CASSRWTGGAAGELFF.

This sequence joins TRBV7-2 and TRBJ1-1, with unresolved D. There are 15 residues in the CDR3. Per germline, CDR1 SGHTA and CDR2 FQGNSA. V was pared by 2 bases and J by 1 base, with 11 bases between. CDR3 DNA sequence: TGTGCCAGCAGCTTATTTTCGGGAGCGAACACTGAAGCTTTCTTT. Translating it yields CASSLFSGANTEAFF.

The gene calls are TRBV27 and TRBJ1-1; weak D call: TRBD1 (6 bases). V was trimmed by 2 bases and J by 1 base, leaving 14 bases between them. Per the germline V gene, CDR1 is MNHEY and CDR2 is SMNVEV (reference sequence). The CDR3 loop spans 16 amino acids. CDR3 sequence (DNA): TGTGCCAGCAGTTTAGGGTGGGGGGGCTCGAACACTGAAGCTTTCTTT. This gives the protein CASSLGWGGSNTEAFF.

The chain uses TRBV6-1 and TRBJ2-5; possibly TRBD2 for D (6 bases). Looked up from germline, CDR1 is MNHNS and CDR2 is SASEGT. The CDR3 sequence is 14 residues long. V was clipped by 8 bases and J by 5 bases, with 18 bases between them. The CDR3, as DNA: TGTGCCAGCCTCGTTGGGCCTGGGGGGGAGACCCAGTACTTC. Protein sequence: CASLVGPGGETQYF.

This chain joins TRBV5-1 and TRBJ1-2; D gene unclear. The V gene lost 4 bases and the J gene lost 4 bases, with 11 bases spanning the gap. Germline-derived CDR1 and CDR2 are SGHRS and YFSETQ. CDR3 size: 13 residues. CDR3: CASSPRESYGYTF. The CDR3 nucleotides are TGCGCCAGCAGCCCAAGGGAGAGCTATGGCTACACCTTC.

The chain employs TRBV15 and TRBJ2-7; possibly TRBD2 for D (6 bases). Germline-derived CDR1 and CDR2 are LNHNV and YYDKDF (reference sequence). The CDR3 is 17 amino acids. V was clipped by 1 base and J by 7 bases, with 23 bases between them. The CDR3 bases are TGTGCCACCAGCAGAGTCTATGTGGCGGGATTGCTTGGGGAGCAGTACTTC. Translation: CATSRVYVAGLLGEQYF.

CDR3 nucleotide sequence: TGTGCCAGCAGCCCCGAGTCAGCGGGGAACACAGATACGCAGTATTTT. This gives the protein CASSPESAGNTDTQYF. The chain uses TRBV5-6 and TRBJ2-3; 7 nucleotides agree with TRBD2. Germline V gives CDR1 SGHDT, CDR2 YYEEEE. The CDR3 extends over 16 amino acids. V lost 4 bases, J lost 2 bases, and 10 bases stayed unmatched.